This T cell receptor (beta chain) was sequenced in a study of somatic mutations in cytotoxic T cells in rheumatoid arthritis. Study details: Peripheral blood samples of 25 to 35 ml EDTA were taken from patients directly after diagnosis and before treatment. Flow-sorting brought some V beta antibody-stained T-cell populations to nearly 100% purity, V beta1+ cells sequenced for TCRB among them. Points from the study as a whole: Rheumatoid arthritis patients, but not healthy controls, exhibited increasing CD8+ clonality with age. The clonality of CD8+ T cells was not significantly different between rheumatoid arthritis patients and age-matched healthy controls.

With regard to this clone: Antigen: not known.

Sequenced by immunoSEQ multiplex PCR; TCRdb stores in-frame clones only, minus some. The sample carries roughly 5,000 clones, around 73% recorded once. The CDR3 extends over 13 amino acids. CDR1 and CDR2 from the germline V gene are PRHDT and FYEKMQ (reference sequence). Trimming removed 5 bases at V and 6 bases at J, with 11 bases between. Sequencing used CD8+ T cells sorted from blood. This TCR was sampled from an adult with rheumatoid arthritis. The genes are TRBV13 and TRBJ2-4, with unresolved D. CDR3 protein: CASSPQDLNIQYF. The CDR3 DNA reads as TGTGCCAGCAGCCCCCAGGATCTAAACATTCAGTACTTC.